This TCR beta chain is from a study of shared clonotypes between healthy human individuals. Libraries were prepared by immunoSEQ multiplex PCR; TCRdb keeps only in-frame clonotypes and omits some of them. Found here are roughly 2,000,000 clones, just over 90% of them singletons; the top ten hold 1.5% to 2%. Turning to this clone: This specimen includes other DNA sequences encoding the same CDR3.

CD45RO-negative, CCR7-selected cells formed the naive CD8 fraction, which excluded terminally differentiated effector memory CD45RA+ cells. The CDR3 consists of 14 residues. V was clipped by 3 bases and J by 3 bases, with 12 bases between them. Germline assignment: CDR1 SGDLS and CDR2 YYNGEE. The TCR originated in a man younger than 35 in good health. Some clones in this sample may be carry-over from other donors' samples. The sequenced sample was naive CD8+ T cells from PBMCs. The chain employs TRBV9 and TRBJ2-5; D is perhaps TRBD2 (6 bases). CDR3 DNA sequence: TGTGCCAGCAGCGCGTCCGGGACTGAAGAGACCCAGTACTTC. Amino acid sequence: CASSASGTEETQYF.